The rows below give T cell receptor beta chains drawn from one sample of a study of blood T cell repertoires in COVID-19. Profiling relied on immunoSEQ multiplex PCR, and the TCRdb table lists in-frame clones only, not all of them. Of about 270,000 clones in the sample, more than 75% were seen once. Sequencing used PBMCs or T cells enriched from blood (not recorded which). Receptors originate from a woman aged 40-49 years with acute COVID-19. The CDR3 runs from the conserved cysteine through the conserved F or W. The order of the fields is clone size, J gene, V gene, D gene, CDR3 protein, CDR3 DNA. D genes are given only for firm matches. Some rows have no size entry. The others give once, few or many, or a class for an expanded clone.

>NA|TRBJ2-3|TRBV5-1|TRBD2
CASRTSGTDTQYF
TGCGCCAGCAGGACTAGCGGCACAGATACGCAGTATTTT
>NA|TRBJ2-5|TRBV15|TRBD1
CATSRSGTGGETQYF
TGTGCCACCAGCAGGTCGGGGACAGGAGGGGAGACCCAGTACTTC
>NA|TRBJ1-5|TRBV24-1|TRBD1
CATSPTGFNQPQHF
TGTGCCACCAGTCCGACAGGGTTCAATCAGCCCCAGCATTTT
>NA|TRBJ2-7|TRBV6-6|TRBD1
CASSRQGADEQYF
TGTGCCAGCAGCAGACAGGGGGCTGACGAGCAGTACTTC
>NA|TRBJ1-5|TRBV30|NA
CAWSHSIPLAEPQHF
TGTGCCTGGAGTCACTCAATCCCTCTGGCGGAGCCCCAGCATTTT
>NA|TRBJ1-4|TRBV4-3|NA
CASSQDPVTNEKLFF
TGCGCCAGCAGCCAAGACCCGGTAACTAATGAAAAACTGTTTTTT
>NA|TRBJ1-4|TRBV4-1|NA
CASSQGRGLNEKLFF
TGCGCCAGCAGCCAAGGTCGGGGTCTTAATGAAAAACTGTTTTTT
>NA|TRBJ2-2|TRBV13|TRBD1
CASSLGQGSTGELFF
TGTGCCAGCAGCTTAGGACAGGGGAGTACCGGGGAGCTGTTTTTT
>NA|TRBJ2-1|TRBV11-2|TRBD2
CASSPPGLATSDEQFF
TGTGCCAGCAGCCCACCGGGACTAGCGACCTCGGATGAGCAGTTCTTC
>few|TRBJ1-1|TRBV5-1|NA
CASSIRERNTEAFF
TGCGCCAGCAGTATCCGGGAGAGGAACACTGAAGCTTTCTTT
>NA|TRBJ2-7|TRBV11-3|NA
CASSSRGGTYEQYF
TGTGCCAGCAGCTCAAGAGGCGGAACCTACGAGCAGTACTTC
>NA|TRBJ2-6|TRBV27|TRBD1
CASSLSGPTGSGANVLTF
TGTGCCAGCAGTTTATCGGGACCGACAGGGTCCGGGGCCAACGTCCTGACTTTC
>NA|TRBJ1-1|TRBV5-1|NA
CASSLAGGAGMNTEAFF
TGCGCCAGCAGCTTGGCCGGAGGGGCCGGGATGAACACTGAAGCTTTCTTT
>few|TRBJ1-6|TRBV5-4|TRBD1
CASSSGQGARSPLHF
TGTGCCAGCAGTTCGGGACAGGGGGCAAGGTCACCCCTCCACTTT
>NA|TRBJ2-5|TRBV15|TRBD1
CATSRRDRGAETQYF
TGTGCCACCAGCAGGAGGGACAGAGGGGCAGAGACCCAGTACTTC
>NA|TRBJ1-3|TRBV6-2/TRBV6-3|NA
CASSYSTVSGNTIYF
TGTGCCAGCAGTTACTCGACTGTCTCTGGAAACACCATATATTTT
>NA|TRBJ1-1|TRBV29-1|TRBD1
CSGVTGLATEAFF
TGCAGCGGCGTGACAGGGTTGGCGACTGAAGCTTTCTTT
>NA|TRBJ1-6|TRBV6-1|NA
CASSDFRGRQNSPLHF
TGTGCCAGCAGTGACTTCAGGGGCCGACAAAATTCACCCCTCCACTTT
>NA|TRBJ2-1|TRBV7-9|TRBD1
CASSLYGTGGFEQFF
TGTGCCAGCAGCTTATACGGGACAGGGGGCTTTGAGCAGTTCTTC
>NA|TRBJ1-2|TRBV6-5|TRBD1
CASKWDRGPAGYTF
TGTGCCAGCAAATGGGACAGGGGGCCTGCCGGCTACACCTTC
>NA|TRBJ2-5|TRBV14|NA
CASSSRHGGRREETQYF
TGTGCCAGCAGCTCACGCCATGGGGGCCGCCGAGAAGAGACCCAGTACTTC
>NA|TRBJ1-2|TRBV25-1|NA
CASSATGFGYTF
TGTGCCAGCAGTGCCACAGGGTTTGGCTACACCTTC
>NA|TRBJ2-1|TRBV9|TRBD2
CASSVMTGLANEQFF
TGTGCCAGCAGCGTGATGACGGGACTAGCGAATGAGCAGTTCTTC
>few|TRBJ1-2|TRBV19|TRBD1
CASSDMTGKNGYTF
TGTGCCAGTAGCGACATGACAGGGAAGAATGGCTACACCTTC
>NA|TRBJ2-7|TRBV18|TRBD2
CASSLAGGIENEQYF
TGTGCCAGCTCACTTGCCGGGGGGATAGAAAACGAGCAGTACTTC
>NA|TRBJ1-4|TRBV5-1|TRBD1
CASSLGQGVNNEKLFF
TGCGCCAGCAGCTTGGGACAGGGGGTAAATAATGAAAAACTGTTTTTT
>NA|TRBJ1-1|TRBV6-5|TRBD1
CASSITEDRVVKAFF
TGTGCCAGCAGTATCACCGAGGACAGGGTGGTAAAAGCTTTCTTT
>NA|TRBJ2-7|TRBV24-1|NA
CATSDLGDEQYF
TGTGCCACCAGTGATTTAGGGGACGAGCAGTACTTC
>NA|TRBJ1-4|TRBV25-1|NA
CASSRGGITTNEKLFF
TGTGCCAGCTCCAGGGGAGGGATTACAACTAATGAAAAACTGTTTTTT
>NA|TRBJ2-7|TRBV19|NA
CASSITGSSYEQYF
TGTGCCAGTAGTATAACTGGGAGCTCCTACGAGCAGTACTTC
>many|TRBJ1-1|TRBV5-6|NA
CASSDLSGGTEAFF
TGTGCCAGCAGCGACCTGTCCGGGGGCACTGAAGCTTTCTTT
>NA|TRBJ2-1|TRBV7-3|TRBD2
CASSLSGGSYNEQFF
TGTGCCAGCAGCCTAAGCGGGGGCTCCTACAATGAGCAGTTCTTC
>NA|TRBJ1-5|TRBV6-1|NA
CASSEAQLRGGLWRKPQHF
TGTGCCAGCAGTGAAGCGCAGTTGAGGGGGGGCTTGTGGCGGAAGCCCCAGCATTTT